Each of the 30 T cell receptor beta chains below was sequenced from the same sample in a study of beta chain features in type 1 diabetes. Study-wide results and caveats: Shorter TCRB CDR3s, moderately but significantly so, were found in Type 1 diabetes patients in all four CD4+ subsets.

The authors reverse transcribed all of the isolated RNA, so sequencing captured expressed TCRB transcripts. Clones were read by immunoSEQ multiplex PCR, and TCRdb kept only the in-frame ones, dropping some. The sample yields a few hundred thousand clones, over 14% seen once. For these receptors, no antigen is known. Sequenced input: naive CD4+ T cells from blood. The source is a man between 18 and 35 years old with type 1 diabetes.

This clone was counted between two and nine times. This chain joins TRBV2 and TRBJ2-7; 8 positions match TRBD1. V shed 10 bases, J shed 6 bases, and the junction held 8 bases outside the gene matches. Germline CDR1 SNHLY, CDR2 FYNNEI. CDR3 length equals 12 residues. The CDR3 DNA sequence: TGTGCCACCGGGGACAGGTTAAGCGAGCAGTACTTC. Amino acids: CATGDRLSEQYF.

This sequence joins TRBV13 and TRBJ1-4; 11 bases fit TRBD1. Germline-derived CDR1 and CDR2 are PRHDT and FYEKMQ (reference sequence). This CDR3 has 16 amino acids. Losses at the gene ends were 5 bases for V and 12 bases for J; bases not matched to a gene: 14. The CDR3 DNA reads TGTGCCAGCAGCAAACGAAGGACAGGGGGCCCTAGGCAACTGTTTTTT. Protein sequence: CASSKRRTGGPRQLFF.

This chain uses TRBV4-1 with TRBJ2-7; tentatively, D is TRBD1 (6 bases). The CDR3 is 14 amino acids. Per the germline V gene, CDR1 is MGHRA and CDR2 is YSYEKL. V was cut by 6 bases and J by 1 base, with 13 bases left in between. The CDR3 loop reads CASSYRQESYEQYF. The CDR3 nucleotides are TGCGCCAGCAGTTACCGACAGGAGTCCTACGAGCAGTACTTC.

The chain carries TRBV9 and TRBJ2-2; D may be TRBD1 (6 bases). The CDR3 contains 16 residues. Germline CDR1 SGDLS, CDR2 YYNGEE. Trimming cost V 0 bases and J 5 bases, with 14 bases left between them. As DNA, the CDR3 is TGTGCCAGCAGCGTAGGAGGGGGACGAGGGACCGGGGAGCTGTTTTTT. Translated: CASSVGGGRGTGELFF.

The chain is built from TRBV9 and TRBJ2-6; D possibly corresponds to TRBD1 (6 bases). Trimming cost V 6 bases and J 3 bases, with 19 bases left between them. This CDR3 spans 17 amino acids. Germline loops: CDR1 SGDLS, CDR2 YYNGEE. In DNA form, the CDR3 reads TGTGCCAGCACCCAAAGCACAGGGATTAGTGGGGCCAACGTCCTGACTTTC. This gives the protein CASTQSTGISGANVLTF. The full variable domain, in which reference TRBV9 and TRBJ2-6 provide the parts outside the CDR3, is DSGVTQTPKHLITATGQRVTLRCSPRSGDLSVYWYQQSLDQGLQFLIQYYNGEERAKGNILERFSAQQFPDLHSELNLSSLELGDSALYFCASTQSTGISGANVLTFGAGSRLTVL.

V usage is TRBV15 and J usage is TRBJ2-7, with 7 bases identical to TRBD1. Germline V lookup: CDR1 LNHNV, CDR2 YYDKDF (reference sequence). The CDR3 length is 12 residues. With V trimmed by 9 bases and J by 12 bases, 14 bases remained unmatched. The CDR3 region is CATQKEETGLYF. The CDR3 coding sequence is TGTGCCACACAGAAGGAAGAGACAGGGTTGTACTTC.

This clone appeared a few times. The CDR3 region is CASIIKRGAYEQYF. The CDR3 nucleotides are TGTGCCAGCATCATTAAGCGGGGGGCCTACGAGCAGTACTTC. This chain joins TRBV6-5 and TRBJ2-7; 9 bases are a match to TRBD2. With V trimmed by 7 bases and J by 2 bases, 6 bases remained unmatched. CDR1 MNHEY and CDR2 SVGAGI come from the germline V gene. This CDR3 has 14 amino acids.

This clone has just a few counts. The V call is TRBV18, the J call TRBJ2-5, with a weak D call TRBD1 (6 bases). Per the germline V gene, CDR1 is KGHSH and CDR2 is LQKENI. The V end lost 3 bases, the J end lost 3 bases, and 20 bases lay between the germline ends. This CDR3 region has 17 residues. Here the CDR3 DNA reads TGTGCCAGCTCACCCCCGCCGGGACAAGTAATGGAAGAGACCCAGTACTTC. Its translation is CASSPPPGQVMEETQYF.

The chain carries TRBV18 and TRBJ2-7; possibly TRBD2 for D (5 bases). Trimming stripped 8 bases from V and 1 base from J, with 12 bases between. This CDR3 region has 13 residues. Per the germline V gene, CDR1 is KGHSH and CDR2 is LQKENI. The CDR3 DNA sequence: TGTGCCAGCGCCCTGCCGGGGTCCTACGAGCAGTACTTC. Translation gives CASALPGSYEQYF.

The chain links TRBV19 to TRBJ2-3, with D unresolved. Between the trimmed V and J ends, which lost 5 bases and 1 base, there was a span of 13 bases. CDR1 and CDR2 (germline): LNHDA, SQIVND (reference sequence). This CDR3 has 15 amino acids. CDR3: CASSPASSRTDTQYF. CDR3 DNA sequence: TGTGCCAGTAGTCCTGCTAGTTCCCGCACAGATACGCAGTATTTT.

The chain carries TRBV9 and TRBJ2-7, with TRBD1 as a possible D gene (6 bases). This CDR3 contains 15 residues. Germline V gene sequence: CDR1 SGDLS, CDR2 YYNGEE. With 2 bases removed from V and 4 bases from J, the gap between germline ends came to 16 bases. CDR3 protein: CASSVGSDSPYEQYF. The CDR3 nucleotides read TGTGCCAGCAGCGTTGGGTCGGACAGCCCGTACGAGCAGTACTTC.

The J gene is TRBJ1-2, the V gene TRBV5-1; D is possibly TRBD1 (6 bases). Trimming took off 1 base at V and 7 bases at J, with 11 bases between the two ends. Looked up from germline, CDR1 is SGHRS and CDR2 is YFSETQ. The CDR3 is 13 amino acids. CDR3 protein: CASSLLGARGYTF. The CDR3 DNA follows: TGCGCCAGCAGCTTGCTGGGGGCGCGTGGCTACACCTTC.

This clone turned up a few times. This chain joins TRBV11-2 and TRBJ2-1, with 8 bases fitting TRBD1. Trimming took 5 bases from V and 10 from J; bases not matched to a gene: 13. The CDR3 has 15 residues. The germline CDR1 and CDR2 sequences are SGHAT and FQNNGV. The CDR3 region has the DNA TGTGCCAGCAGCACCGGGACAGGTCCATCAAGGGAGCAGTTCTTC. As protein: CASSTGTGPSREQFF.

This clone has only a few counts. The CDR3 region is CASSPGTGRNSPLHF. CDR3 nucleotide sequence: TGTGCCAGCAGCCCCGGGACAGGGAGGAATTCACCCCTCCACTTT. The V gene is TRBV5-6, the J gene TRBJ1-6, with 9 bases fitting TRBD1. Trimming cost V 4 bases and J 7 bases; bases outside gene matches: 6. This CDR3 is built from 15 residues. The V gene's germline CDR1 is SGHDT and CDR2 YYEEEE.

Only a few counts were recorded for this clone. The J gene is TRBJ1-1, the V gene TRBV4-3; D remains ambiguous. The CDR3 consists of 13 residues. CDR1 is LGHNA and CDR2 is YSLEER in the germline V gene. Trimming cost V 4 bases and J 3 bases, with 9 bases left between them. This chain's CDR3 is CASSRMRDTEAFF. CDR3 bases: TGCGCCAGCAGCCGGATGCGGGACACTGAAGCTTTCTTT.

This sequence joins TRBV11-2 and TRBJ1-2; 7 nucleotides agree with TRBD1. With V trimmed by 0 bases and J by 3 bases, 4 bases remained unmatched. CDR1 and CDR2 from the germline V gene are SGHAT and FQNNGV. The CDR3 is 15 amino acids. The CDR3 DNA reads TGTGCCAGCAGCTTAGACAGGGGGTCAGACTATGGCTACACCTTC. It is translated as CASSLDRGSDYGYTF.

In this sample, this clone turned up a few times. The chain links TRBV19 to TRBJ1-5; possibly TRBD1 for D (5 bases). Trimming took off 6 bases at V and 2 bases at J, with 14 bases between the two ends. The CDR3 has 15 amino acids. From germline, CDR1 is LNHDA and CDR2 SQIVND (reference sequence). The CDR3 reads CASSPKAGRNQPQHF. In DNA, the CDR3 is TGTGCCAGTAGCCCGAAAGCAGGGCGCAATCAGCCCCAGCATTTT.

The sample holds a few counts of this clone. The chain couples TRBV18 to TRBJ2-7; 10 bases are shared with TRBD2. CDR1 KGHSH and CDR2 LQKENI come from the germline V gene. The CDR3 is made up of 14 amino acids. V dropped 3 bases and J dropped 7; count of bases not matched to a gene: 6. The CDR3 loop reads CASSPVLAGLEQYF. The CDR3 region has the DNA TGTGCCAGCTCACCTGTACTAGCGGGACTTGAGCAGTACTTC.

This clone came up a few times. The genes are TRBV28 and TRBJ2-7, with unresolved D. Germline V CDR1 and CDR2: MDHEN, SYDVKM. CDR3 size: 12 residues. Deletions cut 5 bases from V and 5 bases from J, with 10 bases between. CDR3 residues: CASSPARHEQYF. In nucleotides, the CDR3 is TGTGCCAGCAGTCCCGCTAGACACGAGCAGTACTTC.

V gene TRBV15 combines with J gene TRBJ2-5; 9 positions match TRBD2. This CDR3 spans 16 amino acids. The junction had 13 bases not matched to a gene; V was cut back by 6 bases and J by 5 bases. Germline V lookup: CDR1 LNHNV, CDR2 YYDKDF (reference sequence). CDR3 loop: CATSLGTSRAGETQYF. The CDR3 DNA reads TGTGCCACCAGTCTCGGGACTAGCAGGGCCGGCGAGACCCAGTACTTC.

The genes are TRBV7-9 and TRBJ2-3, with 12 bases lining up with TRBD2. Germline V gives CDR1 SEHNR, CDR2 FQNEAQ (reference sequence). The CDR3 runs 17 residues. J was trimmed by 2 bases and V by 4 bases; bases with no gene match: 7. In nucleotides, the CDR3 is TGTGCCAGCAGCTCCGGGACTAGCGGGCGACCCACAGATACGCAGTATTTT. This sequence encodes CASSSGTSGRPTDTQYF.

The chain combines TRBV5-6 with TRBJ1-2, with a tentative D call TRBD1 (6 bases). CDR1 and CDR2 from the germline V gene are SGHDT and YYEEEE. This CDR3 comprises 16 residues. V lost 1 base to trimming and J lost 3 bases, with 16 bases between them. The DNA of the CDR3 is TGTGCCAGCAGCTTGCTCTTACACAGGGCCGACTATGGCTACACCTTC. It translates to CASSLLLHRADYGYTF.

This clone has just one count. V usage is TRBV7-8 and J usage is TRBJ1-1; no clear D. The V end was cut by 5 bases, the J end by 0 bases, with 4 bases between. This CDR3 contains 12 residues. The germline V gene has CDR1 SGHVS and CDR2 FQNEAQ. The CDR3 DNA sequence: TGTGCCAGCAGCCTCCTGAACACTGAAGCTTTCTTT. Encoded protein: CASSLLNTEAFF.

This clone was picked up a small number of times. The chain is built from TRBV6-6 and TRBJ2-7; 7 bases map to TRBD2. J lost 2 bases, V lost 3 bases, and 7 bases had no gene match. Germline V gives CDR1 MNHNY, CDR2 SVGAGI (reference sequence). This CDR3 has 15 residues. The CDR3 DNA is TGTGCCAGCAGTTATGCCCAGGGAGGGCCCTACGAGCAGTACTTC. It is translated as CASSYAQGGPYEQYF.

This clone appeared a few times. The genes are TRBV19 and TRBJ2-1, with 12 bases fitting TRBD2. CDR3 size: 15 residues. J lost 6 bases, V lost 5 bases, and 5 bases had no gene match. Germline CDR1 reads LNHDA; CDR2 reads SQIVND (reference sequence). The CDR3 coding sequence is TGTGCCAGTAGTGCGGGACTAGCGGGTTTCAATGAGCAGTTCTTC. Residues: CASSAGLAGFNEQFF.

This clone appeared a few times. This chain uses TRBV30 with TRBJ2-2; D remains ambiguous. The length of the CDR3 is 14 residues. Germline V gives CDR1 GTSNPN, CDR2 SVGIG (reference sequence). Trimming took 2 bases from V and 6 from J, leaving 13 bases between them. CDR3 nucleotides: TGTGCCTGGAGTCTGACCCGGGTGGCCGGGGAGCTGTTTTTT. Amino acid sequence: CAWSLTRVAGELFF.

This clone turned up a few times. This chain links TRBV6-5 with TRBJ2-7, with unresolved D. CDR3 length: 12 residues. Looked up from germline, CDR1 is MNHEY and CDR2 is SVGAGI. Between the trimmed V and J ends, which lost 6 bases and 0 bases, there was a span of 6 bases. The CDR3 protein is CASSPGSYEQYF. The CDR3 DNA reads TGTGCCAGCAGCCCGGGCTCCTACGAGCAGTACTTC.

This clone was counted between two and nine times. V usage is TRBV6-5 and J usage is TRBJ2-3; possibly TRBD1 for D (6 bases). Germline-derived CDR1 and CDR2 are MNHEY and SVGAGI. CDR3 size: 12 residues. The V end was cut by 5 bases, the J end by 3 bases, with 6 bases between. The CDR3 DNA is TGTGCCAGCAGTGGACAGACAGATACGCAGTATTTT. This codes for CASSGQTDTQYF.

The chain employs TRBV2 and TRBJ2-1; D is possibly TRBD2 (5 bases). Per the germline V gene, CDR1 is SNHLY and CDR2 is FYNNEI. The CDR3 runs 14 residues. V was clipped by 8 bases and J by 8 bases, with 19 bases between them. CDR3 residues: CASSRSGSFDEQFF. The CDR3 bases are TGTGCCAGCTCCCGGTCGGGATCCTTCGATGAGCAGTTCTTC.

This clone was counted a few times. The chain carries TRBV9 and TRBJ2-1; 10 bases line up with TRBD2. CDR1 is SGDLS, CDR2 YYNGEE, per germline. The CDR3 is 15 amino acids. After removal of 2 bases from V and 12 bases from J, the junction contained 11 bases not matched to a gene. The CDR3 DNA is TGTGCCAGCAGCGTCGGACTAGCGGACGCCTGGCGGCAGTTCTTC. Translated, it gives CASSVGLADAWRQFF.